Each of the 29 T cell receptor beta chains below was sequenced from the same sample in a study of OX40 agonist ivuxolimab in advanced cancers. TCRdb keeps only in-frame clones here, not all; method: immunoSEQ multiplex PCR. The top ten hold approximately 22% of the sample, which has over 30,000 clones, about 81% seen once. Material: CD4+ or CD8+ T cells sorted from blood, obtained in a trial of the OX40 agonist ivuxolimab. The receptors shown here come from an adult with an advanced solid tumor such as melanoma, head and neck, liver or kidney cancer.

The sample holds a few counts of this clone. V and J are TRBV2 and TRBJ1-2, with 7 nucleotides matching TRBD1. This CDR3 comprises 13 residues. V was pared by 8 bases and J by 4 bases, with 7 bases of the junction left unmatched. Germline V gene lookup returns CDR1 SNHLY and CDR2 FYNNEI. CDR3 DNA sequence: TGTGCCAGCTACCGGACAGGCGGCTATGGCTACACCTTC. As protein: CASYRTGGYGYTF. The whole variable domain, remainder taken from reference TRBV2 and TRBJ1-2, is EPEVTQTPSHQVTQMGQEVILRCVPISNHLYFYWYRQILGQKVEFLVSFYNNEISEKSEIFDDQFSVERPDGSNFTLKIRSTKLEDSAMYFCASYRTGGYGYTFGSGTRLTVV.

CDR3 residues: CASSSSGQGPSWQYF. The CDR3 DNA is TGTGCCAGCAGCTCGTCGGGACAGGGTCCGTCTTGGCAGTACTTC. The chain employs TRBV7-9 and TRBJ2-7; 9 nucleotides match TRBD1. V lost 4 bases to trimming and J lost 9 bases; unmatched junction nucleotides: 13. Germline CDR1 is SEHNR and CDR2 is FQNEAQ (reference sequence). The CDR3 consists of 15 residues.

The rearrangement joins TRBV28 to TRBJ2-2; tentative D call: TRBD2 (6 bases). Trimming cost V 7 bases and J 6 bases, with 12 bases left between them. The CDR3 spans 13 residues. Germline V gives CDR1 MDHEN, CDR2 SYDVKM. The CDR3 spells CASNPIAAGELFF. In DNA form, the CDR3 reads TGTGCCAGCAACCCTATAGCGGCCGGGGAGCTGTTTTTT.

The V call is TRBV7-3, the J call TRBJ2-5; D uncertain. The V end lost 6 bases, the J end lost 4 bases, and 9 bases lay between the germline ends. The germline CDR1 and CDR2 sequences are SGHTA and FQGTGA. CDR3 length: 12 residues. The DNA for the CDR3 is TGTGCCAGCAGTCCTGATCGAGAGACCCAGTACTTC. Translating it yields CASSPDRETQYF.

The J gene is TRBJ1-1, the V gene TRBV28; D not certain. This CDR3 spans 12 amino acids. Trimming stripped 2 bases from V and 10 bases from J, with 11 bases between. The V gene's germline CDR1 is MDHEN and CDR2 SYDVKM. CDR3 nucleotides: TGTGCCAGCAGTTTACCTCAGGCCACAGCTTTCTTT. This encodes CASSLPQATAFF.

As DNA, the CDR3 is TGTGCCAGCAGTACCTCGGCAGGGGCGGGAGAGCAGTACTTC. Its translation is CASSTSAGAGEQYF. The chain has TRBV28 and TRBJ2-7, with D possibly called TRBD1 or TRBD2 (6 bases each). V was pared by 5 bases and J by 7 bases, with 18 bases between. CDR3 size: 14 residues. Germline values: CDR1 MDHEN, CDR2 SYDVKM.

The chain has TRBV6-1 and TRBJ1-1; D not resolved. Between the trimmed V and J ends, which lost 9 bases and 10 bases, there was a span of 15 bases. Germline V gene data show CDR1 as MNHNS and CDR2 as SASEGT. The CDR3 consists of 11 residues. CDR3 loop: CASRGWYGAFF. CDR3 DNA: TGTGCCAGTCGGGGATGGTACGGAGCTTTCTTT.

This clone has only one observation. The chain links TRBV6-5 to TRBJ2-4; 11 bases are shared with TRBD1. The J segment lost 1 base and the V segment lost 8 bases, leaving 4 bases of the junction unmatched. The CDR3 consists of 15 residues. Germline assignment: CDR1 MNHEY and CDR2 SVGAGI. CDR3 in DNA: TGTGCCAGCGGGGGACAGGGGGTTGCCAAAAACATTCAGTACTTC. Amino acid sequence: CASGGQGVAKNIQYF.

The chain joins TRBV7-2 to TRBJ2-3; 11 bases fit TRBD2. Trimming took 5 bases from V and 1 from J; bases not matched to a gene: 5. CDR1 SGHTA and CDR2 FQGNSA come from the germline V gene. This CDR3 comprises 16 residues. In DNA, the CDR3 is TGTGCCAGCAGCCACCGACTAGCGGGGCGCACAGATACGCAGTATTTT. It encodes CASSHRLAGRTDTQYF.

This rearrangement joins TRBV4-1 to TRBJ2-2; 9 nucleotides line up with TRBD1. CDR1 MGHRA and CDR2 YSYEKL come from the germline V gene. This CDR3 region has 18 residues. The trim removed 2 bases at V and 5 bases at J, leaving 12 bases unmatched. CDR3 loop: CASSQQTTGQGETGELFF. For the CDR3, the DNA is TGCGCCAGCAGCCAACAAACAACGGGACAGGGAGAAACCGGGGAGCTGTTTTTT.

The chain links TRBV9 to TRBJ2-7; D could derive from TRBD1 or TRBD2 (5 bases each). CDR1 and CDR2 from the germline V gene are SGDLS and YYNGEE. V was clipped by 3 bases and J by 5 bases, with 12 bases between them. The CDR3 runs 13 residues. The CDR3: CASSAGRANEQYF. The DNA for the CDR3 is TGTGCCAGCAGCGCGGGACGTGCCAACGAGCAGTACTTC.

This clone was seen just once. The gene calls are TRBV9 and TRBJ2-2; TRBD2 matches at 9 bases. Trimming at V came to 5 bases and at J to 4 bases, leaving 6 bases not matched to a gene. Germline V CDR1 and CDR2: SGDLS, YYNGEE. The CDR3 runs 15 residues. As DNA, the CDR3 is TGTGCCAGCAGTTGGGGGCGGGAGGGCACCGGGGAGCTGTTTTTT. Translated: CASSWGREGTGELFF.

The chain combines TRBV9 with TRBJ2-3, with 9 bases that match TRBD2. This CDR3 has 15 amino acids. Germline CDR1 is SGDLS and CDR2 is YYNGEE. Germline trimming cut 0 bases from V and 3 bases from J; bases unmatched to any gene: 2. The chain's CDR3 is CASSVASGVTDTQYF. In nucleotides, the CDR3 is TGTGCCAGCAGCGTAGCTAGCGGGGTAACAGATACGCAGTATTTT.

This rearrangement joins TRBV6-5 to TRBJ1-5, with 7 positions matching TRBD1. Looked up from germline, CDR1 is MNHEY and CDR2 is SVGAGI. V dropped 8 bases and J dropped 2; count of bases not matched to a gene: 9. The CDR3 length is 15 residues. Written as DNA, the CDR3 is TGTGCCAGCGGTAGACAGGGAGGCGGCAATCAGCCCCAGCATTTT. Its translation is CASGRQGGGNQPQHF.

This clone showed up just once. The chain joins TRBV19 to TRBJ2-1; D uncertain. In germline, CDR1 is LNHDA, CDR2 SQIVND (reference sequence). The CDR3 has 12 amino acids. Trimming removed 3 bases at V and 6 bases at J, with 6 bases between. CDR3 residues: CASSMRSNEQFF. The CDR3 bases are TGTGCCAGTAGTATGAGGAGCAATGAGCAGTTCTTC.

The chain uses TRBV29-1 and TRBJ2-7; TRBD1 aligns across 10 bases. This CDR3 contains 13 residues. The V gene's germline CDR1 is SQVTM and CDR2 ANQGSEA. Trimming took 6 bases from V and 5 from J; bases not matched to a gene: 7. In nucleotides, the CDR3 is TGCAGCGTGGGGTGGGACAGGGGTGACGAGCAGTACTTC. Amino acids: CSVGWDRGDEQYF.

This chain uses TRBV2 with TRBJ2-3; D is unresolved. Germline V CDR1 and CDR2: SNHLY, FYNNEI. CDR3 length: 15 amino acids. With 3 bases removed from V and 6 bases from J, the gap between germline ends came to 16 bases. The CDR3 loop is CASSEWASSTDTQYF. The CDR3 DNA reads TGTGCCAGCAGTGAGTGGGCTAGTAGTACCGATACGCAGTATTTT.

CDR3 in amino acids: CASSLTGGTGELFF. The CDR3 DNA sequence: TGTGCCAGCAGCTTAACAGGGGGCACCGGGGAGCTGTTTTTT. This chain links TRBV5-6 with TRBJ2-2; 8 nucleotides agree with TRBD1. CDR1 is SGHDT, CDR2 YYEEEE, per germline. This CDR3 spans 14 amino acids. With V trimmed by 2 bases and J by 4 bases, 1 base remained unmatched.

The chain combines TRBV6-5 with TRBJ2-2, with D possibly matching TRBD1 (5 bases). Trimming removed 6 bases from V and 0 bases from J, with 11 bases in between. The CDR3 consists of 15 residues. CDR1 is MNHEY, CDR2 SVGAGI, per germline. CDR3 sequence reads: CASRRATANTGELFF. CDR3 nucleotides: TGTGCCAGCAGGCGAGCGACAGCGAACACCGGGGAGCTGTTTTTT.

This clone was recorded only once. The rearrangement joins TRBV19 to TRBJ1-2, with a possible D match to TRBD1 (6 bases). The germline V gene encodes CDR1 LNHDA and CDR2 SQIVND (reference sequence). V shed 10 bases and J shed 1 base, with 22 bases lying between them. There are 16 residues in the CDR3. CDR3 residues: CATPPDRPYLNYGYTF. DNA of the CDR3: TGTGCCACTCCTCCGGACAGACCATATCTTAACTATGGCTACACCTTC.

V gene TRBV5-1 combines with J gene TRBJ2-2; D call uncertain. This CDR3 is built from 16 residues. V lost 4 bases and J lost 1, with 14 bases in between. Germline V gene data show CDR1 as SGHRS and CDR2 as YFSETQ. CDR3 residues: CASSLVPTGNTGELFF. The CDR3 DNA is TGCGCCAGCAGCCTGGTCCCGACGGGGAACACCGGGGAGCTGTTTTTT.

This clone was detected a few times. J is TRBJ2-7 and V is TRBV9; TRBD1 agrees at 8 bases. Looked up from germline, CDR1 is SGDLS and CDR2 is YYNGEE. V shed 3 bases and J 7 bases; nucleotides not matched to a gene: 12. This CDR3 comprises 15 residues. CDR3 in DNA: TGTGCCAGCAGCGATGGACAGGGATCTCCTACGGAGCAGTACTTC. Translated: CASSDGQGSPTEQYF.

The V and J genes are TRBV6-1 and TRBJ2-3; no clear D gene. V lost 5 bases and J 3 bases, leaving 6 bases between the germline ends. The length of the CDR3 is 12 residues. CDR1 is MNHNS, CDR2 SASEGT, per germline. Here the CDR3 reads CASSPSTDTQYF. CDR3 in DNA: TGTGCCAGCAGTCCCAGTACAGATACGCAGTATTTT.

This clone turned up a few times. This chain connects TRBV6-6 to TRBJ2-7, with a weak D call TRBD1 (6 bases). This CDR3 comprises 16 residues. Trimming stripped 0 bases from V and 2 bases from J, with 14 bases between. In germline, CDR1 is MNHNY, CDR2 SVGAGI (reference sequence). The chain's CDR3 is CASSYSEARDTYEQYF. The CDR3 bases are TGTGCCAGCAGTTACTCTGAAGCGAGGGACACCTACGAGCAGTACTTC.

This clone was detected only a few times. V is TRBV30 and J is TRBJ2-5, with 7 bases lining up with TRBD1. Germline CDR1 and CDR2: GTSNPN and SVGIG (reference sequence). V lost 2 bases, J lost 1 base, and 1 base stayed unmatched. The CDR3 extends over 13 amino acids. The CDR3 DNA reads as TGTGCCTGGAGTTGGGACAGCCAAGAGACCCAGTACTTC. Protein: CAWSWDSQETQYF.

Concerning this clone itself: An end of the junction differs from the germline gene, which may be a read error. This chain links TRBV7-7 with TRBJ2-3; the D gene is possibly TRBD2 (5 bases). The germline gives CDR1 SSHAT, CDR2 FNYEAQ (reference sequence). The CDR3 length is 14 residues. CDR3 protein: CASSLGTGTDTQYF. In nucleotides, the CDR3 is TGTGCTAGCAGCTTAGGTACGGGGACAGATACGCAGTATTTT. Complete variable domain (other parts from reference TRBV7-7 and TRBJ2-3): GAGVSQSPRYKVTKRGQDVTLRCDPISSHATLYWYQQALGQGPEFLTYFNYEAQPDKSGLPSDRFSAERPEGSISTLTIQRTEQRDSAMYRCASSLGTGTDTQYFGPGTRLTVL.

The chain joins TRBV6-5 to TRBJ2-3, with D unclear. Looked up from germline, CDR1 is MNHEY and CDR2 is SVGAGI. The CDR3 has 14 residues. Trimming removed 0 bases from V and 6 bases from J, with 10 bases in between. For the CDR3, the DNA is TGTGCCAGCAGTTACTCAAGCCTCTTGGATACGCAGTATTTT. The encoded protein is CASSYSSLLDTQYF.

The genes are TRBV19 and TRBJ2-7, with D perhaps TRBD1 (6 bases). This CDR3 has 12 amino acids. The germline V gene has CDR1 LNHDA and CDR2 SQIVND (reference sequence). Trimming left V 5 bases short and J 3 bases short, with 8 bases between. Here the CDR3 reads CASSEGDYEQYF. In DNA, the CDR3 is TGTGCCAGTAGTGAGGGGGACTACGAGCAGTACTTC.

The CDR3 is CAWSPGIWADTQYF. DNA of the CDR3: TGTGCCTGGAGCCCAGGGATTTGGGCAGATACGCAGTATTTT. The chain has TRBV30 and TRBJ2-3, with D maybe TRBD1 (5 bases). Trimming cost V 3 bases and J 4 bases, with 14 bases left between them. This CDR3 has 14 residues. Germline V gives CDR1 GTSNPN, CDR2 SVGIG (reference sequence).